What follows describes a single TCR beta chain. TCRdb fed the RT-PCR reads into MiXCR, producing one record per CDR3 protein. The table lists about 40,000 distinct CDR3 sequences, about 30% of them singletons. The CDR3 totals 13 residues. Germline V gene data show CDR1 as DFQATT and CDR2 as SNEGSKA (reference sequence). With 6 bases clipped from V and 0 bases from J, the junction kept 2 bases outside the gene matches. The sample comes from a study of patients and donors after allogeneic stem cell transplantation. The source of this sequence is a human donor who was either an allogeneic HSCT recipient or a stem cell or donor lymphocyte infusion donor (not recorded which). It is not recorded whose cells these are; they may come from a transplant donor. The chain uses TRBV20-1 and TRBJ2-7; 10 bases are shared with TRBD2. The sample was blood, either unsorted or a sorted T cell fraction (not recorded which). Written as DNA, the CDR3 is TGCAGTGCCTGGACTAGCGGCTCCTACGAGCAGTACTTC. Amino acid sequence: CSAWTSGSYEQYF.